This is a list of T cell receptor beta chains from one sample in a study of vaccination effects on CD4 cells after COVID-19. Their antigens remain unidentified. Clones were sequenced by immunoSEQ multiplex PCR, and TCRdb holds only the in-frame ones, with some missing. The table lists roughly 70,000 clones, roughly two thirds of them singletons. Here the sequenced sample was CD4+ T cells from PBMCs cultured with HIV peptides, taken before COVID-19 vaccination. These TCRs come from a human donor who had a prior SARS-CoV-2 infection. CDR3s include the opening cysteine and the closing phenylalanine or tryptophan. D genes are given only for firm matches. Some rows mark clone size as missing; the rest say once, few, many or name a class of expanded clone.

>few|TRBV7-2|TRBD1|TRBJ1-4
TGTGCCAGCAGTAATGGACAGGGCAATGAAAAACTGTTTTTT
CASSNGQGNEKLFF
>NA|TRBV5-1|TRBD1|TRBJ2-2
TGCGCCAGCAGCTTGGACAGGGGGCACACCGGGGAGCTGTTTTTT
CASSLDRGHTGELFF
>NA|TRBV5-1|TRBD2|TRBJ2-3
TGCGCCAGCAGCCGGGGGGGTGTCGCAGATACGCAGTATTTT
CASSRGGVADTQYF
>NA|TRBV4-2|NA|TRBJ2-2
TGTGCCAGCAGCCAAGGGTTCGTGGGACTGACCGGGGAGCTGTTTTTT
CASSQGFVGLTGELFF
>NA|TRBV10-3|NA|TRBJ1-5
TGTGCCATCAGTGAGTCGCGGGGAGGAGATCAGCCCCAGCATTTT
CAISESRGGDQPQHF
>NA|TRBV6-5|NA|TRBJ1-1
TGTGCCAGCAGCCGACAGACTAACACTGAAGCTTTCTTT
CASSRQTNTEAFF
>NA|TRBV11-3|TRBD2|TRBJ2-1
TGTGCCAGCAGCTTATCTGATAGCGGGCGATTCTTC
CASSLSDSGRFF
>NA|TRBV18|NA|TRBJ1-5
TGTGCCAGCTCCCAGGACAGAGGTCAGCCCCAGCATTTT
CASSQDRGQPQHF
>NA|TRBV3-1/TRBV3-2|TRBD1|TRBJ1-2
TGTGCCAGCAGCCAAGCGGCAGGGGGCGCAGGGGGCTACACCTTC
CASSQAAGGAGGYTF
>NA|TRBV5-5|NA|TRBJ1-4
TGTGCCAGCAGCATGAGAGGGGCAATAAATGAAAAACTGTTTTTT
CASSMRGAINEKLFF
>NA|TRBV30|NA|TRBJ1-5
TGTGCCTGGAGTGTGTGGAGGGGAGGCAATCAGCCCCAGCATTTT
CAWSVWRGGNQPQHF
>few|TRBV7-3|TRBD2|TRBJ2-1
TGTGCCAGCAGCGAGACCGGGACTAGCTCCTACAATGAGCAGTTCTTC
CASSETGTSSYNEQFF
>NA|TRBV11-2|NA|TRBJ1-4
TGTGCCAGCAGCTTGCGGACGGATGCAACTAATGAAAAACTGTTTTTT
CASSLRTDATNEKLFF
>NA|TRBV19|TRBD2|TRBJ2-1
TGTGCCAGTAGTACAAGCTATAAGGGAGGGTACAATGAGCAGTTCTTC
CASSTSYKGGYNEQFF
>once|TRBV9|NA|TRBJ1-1
TGTGCCAGCAGCGTAGACAGCAGCTTACGCACTGAAGCTTTCTTT
CASSVDSSLRTEAFF
>few|TRBV10-3|TRBD1|TRBJ2-5
TGTGCCATCGGGGACAGGGGAGAGACCCAGTACTTC
CAIGDRGETQYF
>NA|TRBV15|NA|TRBJ1-2
TGTGCCACCAGCAGAGATAGAACGGATGGCTACACCTTC
CATSRDRTDGYTF
>few|TRBV11-2|NA|TRBJ2-3
TGTGCCAGCAGCTTAGTAACCTCCTTGGATACGCAGTATTTT
CASSLVTSLDTQYF
>NA|TRBV27|TRBD1|TRBJ1-1
TGTGCCAGCAGTTTAAGGGGACAGGGGGGTACTGAAGCTTTCTTT
CASSLRGQGGTEAFF
>NA|TRBV5-4|NA|TRBJ1-1
TGTGCCAGCAGCTCGCAATTAACCACAGACCCCCGCACTGAAGCTTTCTTT
CASSSQLTTDPRTEAFF
>few|TRBV6-6|NA|TRBJ1-1
TGTGCCAGCGGAGAAGGGGTCACTGAAGCTTTCTTT
CASGEGVTEAFF
>NA|TRBV5-1|TRBD2|TRBJ2-3
TGCGCCAGCAGCTTAGAAGCGGGAACGGCAGATACGCAGTATTTT
CASSLEAGTADTQYF
>NA|TRBV4-2|NA|TRBJ2-2
TGTGCCAGCAGCCAGACGTTGGCCGGGGAGCTGTTTTTT
CASSQTLAGELFF
>NA|TRBV20-1|NA|TRBJ2-4
TGCAGTGCTAGTCCCATGACAGGACTAGCCAAAAACATTCAGTACTTC
CSASPMTGLAKNIQYF
>NA|TRBV6-5|NA|TRBJ2-7
TGTGCCAGCACGTATCCGTCCTACGAGCAGTACTTC
CASTYPSYEQYF
>NA|TRBV5-4|NA|TRBJ2-6
TGTGCCAGCAGCCCCACCCGGAGGGGGGCCAACGTCCTGACTTTC
CASSPTRRGANVLTF
>NA|TRBV30|NA|TRBJ2-6
TGTGCCTGGAAGGGCACCTCTGGGGCCAACGTCCTGACTTTC
CAWKGTSGANVLTF
>NA|TRBV29-1|TRBD1|TRBJ2-7
TGCAGCGCGAAGACAGGGACCAAGGACTACGAGCAGTACTTC
CSAKTGTKDYEQYF
>NA|TRBV10-2|NA|TRBJ2-7
TGCGCCAGTGGTTGGCTAGCAAATCCCGAGCAGTACTTC
CASGWLANPEQYF
>NA|TRBV7-3|TRBD2|TRBJ2-1
TGTGCCAGCAGCCCCCTGGGAGCGGGGACTTACAATGAGCAGTTCTTC
CASSPLGAGTYNEQFF
>NA|TRBV18|TRBD1|TRBJ1-6
TGTGCCAGCTCACCTGACAGGGTCAATTCACCCCTCCACTTT
CASSPDRVNSPLHF
>few|TRBV28|NA|TRBJ1-2
TGTGCCAGCAGTTTAGTGGCAGGGGACCCCTATGGCTACACCTTC
CASSLVAGDPYGYTF
>once|TRBV4-2|TRBD1|TRBJ2-5
TGTGCCAGCAGCCAAGATCATGGGACAGCAGAAGAGACCCAGTACTTC
CASSQDHGTAEETQYF
>NA|TRBV4-2|TRBD2|TRBJ2-3
TGTGCCAGCAGCCCCAGGGCTAGCGGGGATACGCAGTATTTT
CASSPRASGDTQYF
>once|TRBV24-1|TRBD2|TRBJ2-1
TGTGCCACCAGTGACCCGATTACTAGCGGGAGTAGGAATGAGCAGTTCTTC
CATSDPITSGSRNEQFF
>NA|TRBV11-1|TRBD1|TRBJ2-5
TGTGCCAGCAGCTACAGCGCGAGACAGGGGGAGACCCAGTACTTC
CASSYSARQGETQYF
>NA|TRBV7-8|NA|TRBJ1-1
TGTGCCAGCAGCTTAGACGAGGCACGAGGAGCTTTCTTT
CASSLDEARGAFF
>NA|TRBV29-1|TRBD1|TRBJ2-5
TGCAGCGTTGATAGAGGGGGCAGGGAGACCCAGTACTTC
CSVDRGGRETQYF
>once|TRBV5-1|NA|TRBJ1-2
TGCGCCAGCAGCTCGAGCTACAGTGATGGCTACACCTTC
CASSSSYSDGYTF
>NA|TRBV10-3|TRBD1|TRBJ1-5
TGTGCCATCAGGGGGGGACAGACCAATCAGCCCCAGCATTTT
CAIRGGQTNQPQHF
>NA|TRBV5-1|NA|TRBJ1-2
TGCGCCAGCATCCTTCTCGGTGCAGCTAACTATGGCTACACCTTC
CASILLGAANYGYTF
>NA|TRBV5-1|NA|TRBJ2-3
TGCGCCAGCAGCTTGGTGGGAGGTATCACAGATACGCAGTATTTT
CASSLVGGITDTQYF
>once|TRBV18|NA|TRBJ2-7
TGTGCCAGCTCACCGGGTCGAGGGGACTACGAGCAGTACTTC
CASSPGRGDYEQYF
>NA|TRBV5-5|NA|TRBJ1-1
TGTGCCAGCAGCTTGGGGCCGGGGTTAGCTTCTGAAGCTTTCTTT
CASSLGPGLASEAFF
>NA|TRBV10-3|NA|TRBJ2-7
TGTGCCATCAGTGAGGTGGCGGGGGCGGCCTACGAGCAGTACTTC
CAISEVAGAAYEQYF
>NA|TRBV5-1|TRBD1|TRBJ1-6
TGCGCCAGCAGCTTGAGGACAGGGGTTGATTCACCCCTCCACTTT
CASSLRTGVDSPLHF
>few|TRBV4-1|NA|TRBJ2-3
TGCGCCAGCAGCCAGATGGGATGGAGGGATACGCAGTATTTT
CASSQMGWRDTQYF
>NA|TRBV18|NA|TRBJ1-1
TGTGCCAGCTCACCAAGTATGGGGAACACTGAAGCTTTCTTT
CASSPSMGNTEAFF
>NA|TRBV5-4|NA|TRBJ2-5
TGTGCCAGCAGCTTTAGACGGGAGACCCAGTACTTC
CASSFRRETQYF
>NA|TRBV29-1|TRBD1|TRBJ2-5
TGCAGCGCCGGGCAGGGCAGGGGGCAAGAGACCCAGTACTTC
CSAGQGRGQETQYF
>few|TRBV24-1|NA|TRBJ1-2
TGTGCCACCAGTGATTTGGACGGAGCTGGCTACACCTTC
CATSDLDGAGYTF
>NA|TRBV3-1/TRBV3-2|NA|TRBJ2-3
TGTGCCAGCAGCTCAAGATTAGCGGAGTCTTACACAGATACGCAGTATTTT
CASSSRLAESYTDTQYF
>NA|TRBV5-1|TRBD2|TRBJ2-2
TGCGCCAGCAGCTTGTGGCTAGCGGGAGTCACCGGGGAGCTGTTTTTT
CASSLWLAGVTGELFF